This T cell receptor (beta chain) was identified in a study of shared clonotypes between healthy human individuals. Study-wide results and limits: Donors were few, which limited the genetic and exposure-history diversity represented.

CDR1 and CDR2 (germline): ENHRY, SYGVKD. CDR3 length: 14 residues. V shed 6 bases and J 6 bases; nucleotides not matched to a gene: 10. Comment on this clone: As yet, its antigen is unknown.

The data were produced by immunoSEQ multiplex PCR, yet TCRdb's version contains in-frame clones alone and is incomplete. Found here are 650,000 to 800,000 clones, roughly 72% of them singletons; the top ten hold approximately 2%. The chain carries TRBV10-3 and TRBJ1-1; TRBD1 matches at 7 bases. Sequences were obtained from memory CD4+ T cells sorted from blood. Indicated subset: CD45RA-negative fraction. The clonotype comes from a woman aged 30 to 39 in good health. The CDR3 sequence: CAIREGQTLAEAFF. The CDR3 DNA follows: TGTGCCATCAGAGAGGGACAGACTCTCGCTGAAGCTTTCTTT.